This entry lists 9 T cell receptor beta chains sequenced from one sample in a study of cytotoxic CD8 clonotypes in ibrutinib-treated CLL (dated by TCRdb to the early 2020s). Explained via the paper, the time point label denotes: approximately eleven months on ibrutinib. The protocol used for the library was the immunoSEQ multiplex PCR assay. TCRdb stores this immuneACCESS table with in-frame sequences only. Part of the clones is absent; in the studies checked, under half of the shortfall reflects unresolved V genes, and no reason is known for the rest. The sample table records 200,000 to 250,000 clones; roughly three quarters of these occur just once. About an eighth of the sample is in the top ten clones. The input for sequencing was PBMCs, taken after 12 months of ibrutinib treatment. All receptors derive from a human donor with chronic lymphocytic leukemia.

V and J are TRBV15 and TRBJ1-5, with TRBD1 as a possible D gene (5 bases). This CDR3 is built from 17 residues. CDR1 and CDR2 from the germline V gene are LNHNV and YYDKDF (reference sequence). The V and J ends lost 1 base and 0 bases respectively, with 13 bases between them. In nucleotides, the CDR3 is TGTGCCACCAGCAGAGTATCCGGCAGGGATAGCAATCAGCCCCAGCATTTT. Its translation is CATSRVSGRDSNQPQHF.

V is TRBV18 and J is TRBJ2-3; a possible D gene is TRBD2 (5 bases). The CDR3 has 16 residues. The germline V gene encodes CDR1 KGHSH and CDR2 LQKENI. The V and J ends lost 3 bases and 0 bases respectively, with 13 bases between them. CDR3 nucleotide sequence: TGTGCCAGCTCACCCCCACGAGGAGGAAGCACAGATACGCAGTATTTT. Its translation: CASSPPRGGSTDTQYF.

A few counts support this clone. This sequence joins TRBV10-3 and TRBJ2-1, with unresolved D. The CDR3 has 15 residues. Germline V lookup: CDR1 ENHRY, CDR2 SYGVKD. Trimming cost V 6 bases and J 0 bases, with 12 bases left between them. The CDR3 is CAIRSDLSSYNEQFF. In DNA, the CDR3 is TGTGCCATCAGATCCGACTTGAGCTCCTACAATGAGCAGTTCTTC.

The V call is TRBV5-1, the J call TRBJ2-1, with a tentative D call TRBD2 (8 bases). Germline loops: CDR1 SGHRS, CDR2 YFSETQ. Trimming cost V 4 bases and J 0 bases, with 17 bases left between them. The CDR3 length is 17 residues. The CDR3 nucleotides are TGCGCCAGCAGCCCCAGGGGGAGCGGGAGCTCCTACAATGAGCAGTTCTTC. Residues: CASSPRGSGSSYNEQFF. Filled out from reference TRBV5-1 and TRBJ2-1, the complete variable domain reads KAGVTQTPRYLIKTRGQQVTLSCSPISGHRSVSWYQQTPGQGLQFLFEYFSETQRNKGNFPGRFSGRQFSNSRSEMNVSTLELGDSALYLCASSPRGSGSSYNEQFFGPGTRLTVL.

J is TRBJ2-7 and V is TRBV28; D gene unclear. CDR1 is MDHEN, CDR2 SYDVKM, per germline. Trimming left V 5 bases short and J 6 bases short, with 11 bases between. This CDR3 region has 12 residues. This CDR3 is CASSPSWGEQYF. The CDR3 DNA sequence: TGTGCCAGCAGTCCCTCCTGGGGCGAGCAGTACTTC.

The CDR3 DNA reads TGTGCCAGCAGCCCCTCTGGTGGCTCCGGAGGCTACACCTTC. As protein: CASSPSGGSGGYTF. J is TRBJ1-2 and V is TRBV11-2, with D unresolved. The germline gives CDR1 SGHAT, CDR2 FQNNGV. The CDR3 is 14 residues long. V was cut by 5 bases and J by 8 bases, with 18 bases left in between. Looking up the rest from reference TRBV11-2 and TRBJ1-2 gives the full variable domain: EAGVAQSPRYKIIEKRQSVAFWCNPISGHATLYWYQQILGQGPKLLIQFQNNGVVDDSQLPKDRFSAERLKGVDSTLKIQPAKLEDSAVYLCASSPSGGSGGYTFGSGTRLTVV.

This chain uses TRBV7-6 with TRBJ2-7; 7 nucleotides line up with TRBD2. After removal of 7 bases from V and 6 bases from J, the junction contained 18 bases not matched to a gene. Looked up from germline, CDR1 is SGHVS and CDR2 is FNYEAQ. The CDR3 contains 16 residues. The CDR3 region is CASTLGPMGTNSEQYF. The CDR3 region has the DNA TGTGCCAGCACCCTGGGGCCCATGGGGACTAACTCCGAGCAGTACTTC.

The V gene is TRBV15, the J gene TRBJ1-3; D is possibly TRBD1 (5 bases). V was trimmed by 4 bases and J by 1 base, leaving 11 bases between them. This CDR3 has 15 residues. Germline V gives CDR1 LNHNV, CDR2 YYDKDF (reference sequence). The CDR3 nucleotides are TGTGCCACCAGCATGACAGTTCTTTCTGGAAACACCATATATTTT. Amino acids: CATSMTVLSGNTIYF.

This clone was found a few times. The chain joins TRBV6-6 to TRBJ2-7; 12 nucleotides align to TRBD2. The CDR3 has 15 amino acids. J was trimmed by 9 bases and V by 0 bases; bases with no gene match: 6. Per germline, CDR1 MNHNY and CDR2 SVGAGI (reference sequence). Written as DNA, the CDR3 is TGTGCCAGCAGTTACTCGCCTAGCGGGGGGGCCAGGCAGTACTTC. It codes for CASSYSPSGGARQYF.